Each of the 13 T cell receptor beta chains below was sequenced from the same sample in a study of cytotoxic CD8 clonotypes in ibrutinib-treated CLL. Sequencing was performed with immunoSEQ multiplex PCR; in TCRdb, only in-frame clones are kept and a portion is missing. The table lists roughly 220,000 clones, 75% to 85% of them singletons. Specimen: PBMCs, collected after 12 months of ibrutinib treatment. These receptors originate from a human donor with chronic lymphocytic leukemia.

The chain joins TRBV5-6 to TRBJ2-7; unclear D gene. Trimming took off 1 base at V and 4 bases at J, with 6 bases between the two ends. In germline, CDR1 is SGHDT, CDR2 YYEEEE. CDR3 length: 12 amino acids. In DNA form, the CDR3 reads TGTGCCAGCAGCTTGCGAAATTACGAGCAGTACTTC. Translated, it gives CASSLRNYEQYF. The full variable domain, completed using reference TRBV5-6 and TRBJ2-7, is DAGVTQSPTHLIKTRGQQVTLRCSPKSGHDTVSWYQQALGQGPQFIFQYYEEEERQRGNFPDRFSGHQFPNYSSELNVNALLLGDSALYLCASSLRNYEQYFGPGTRLTVT.

The J gene is TRBJ2-1, the V gene TRBV19; 15 nucleotides align to TRBD2. Trimming removed 10 bases from V and 8 bases from J; junction bases left unmatched: 3. From germline, CDR1 is LNHDA and CDR2 SQIVND (reference sequence). The CDR3 has 13 amino acids. The CDR3 DNA reads TGTGCCACCCGGACTAGCGGGAGGGATGAGCAGTTCTTC. It encodes CATRTSGRDEQFF.

The V call is TRBV19, the J call TRBJ2-5; the D is unclear. CDR1 is LNHDA, CDR2 SQIVND, per germline (reference sequence). V dropped 5 bases and J dropped 5 bases, with 9 bases sitting between them. This CDR3 is 12 amino acids long. For the CDR3, the DNA is TGTGCCAGTAGTCACAGCCAGGAGACCCAGTACTTC. Translating gives CASSHSQETQYF.

The gene calls are TRBV7-9 and TRBJ2-1; 16 bases line up with TRBD2. With 1 base clipped from V and 8 bases from J, the junction kept 8 bases outside the gene matches. The CDR3 has 18 residues. Germline CDR1 reads SEHNR; CDR2 reads FQNEAQ (reference sequence). The CDR3 DNA follows: TGTGCCAGCAGCTTAGTCGGGACTAGCGGGAGGGGATGGGATGAGCAGTTCTTC. Translation gives CASSLVGTSGRGWDEQFF.

The chain recombines TRBV2 with TRBJ2-3; D is uncertain. This CDR3 has 14 residues. V was shortened by 2 bases and J by 2 bases, with 8 bases between the two germline ends. Germline CDR1 and CDR2: SNHLY and FYNNEI. This CDR3 is CASSEQVTTDTQYF. CDR3 in DNA: TGTGCCAGCAGTGAACAGGTTACCACAGATACGCAGTATTTT. The full variable domain, in which reference TRBV2 and TRBJ2-3 provide the parts outside the CDR3, is EPEVTQTPSHQVTQMGQEVILRCVPISNHLYFYWYRQILGQKVEFLVSFYNNEISEKSEIFDDQFSVERPDGSNFTLKIRSTKLEDSAMYFCASSEQVTTDTQYFGPGTRLTVL.

This clone was recorded only once. CDR3 residues: CARSSPGKRGKETQYF. CDR3 in DNA: TGTGCCAGAAGCTCCCCGGGGAAGCGGGGGAAAGAGACCCAGTACTTC. The chain carries TRBV7-5 and TRBJ2-5; the table calls TRBD2, which could not be checked here. TRBV7-5 is a documented pseudogene. The CDR3 sequence is 16 residues long.

The chain is built from TRBV29-1 and TRBJ1-1; D is perhaps TRBD1 (5 bases). Trimming left V 2 bases short and J 11 bases short, with 21 bases between. CDR1 is SQVTM and CDR2 is ANQGSEA in the germline V gene. The CDR3 is 14 residues long. In nucleotides, the CDR3 is TGCAGCGTTGAATCGACCGGGGGAAGAGGAGAGGCTTTCTTT. Its protein is CSVESTGGRGEAFF. The whole variable domain, filled in from reference TRBV29-1 and TRBJ1-1, reads SAVISQKPSRDICQRGTSLTIQCQVDSQVTMMFWYRQQPGQSLTLIATANQGSEATYESGFVIDKFPISRPNLTFSTLTVSNMSPEDSSIYLCSVESTGGRGEAFFGQGTRLTVV.

The rearrangement uses TRBV30 and TRBJ1-6; D is perhaps TRBD1 (6 bases). V was trimmed by 0 bases and J by 7 bases, leaving 10 bases between them. Per germline, CDR1 GTSNPN and CDR2 SVGIG (reference sequence). CDR3 length: 14 amino acids. The DNA for the CDR3 is TGTGCCTGGAGTGTGGACAGTAACAATTCACCCCTCCACTTT. It codes for CAWSVDSNNSPLHF.

The rearrangement uses TRBV19 and TRBJ2-3, with D perhaps assigned TRBD1 or TRBD2 (5 bases each). CDR1 is LNHDA and CDR2 is SQIVND in the germline V gene (reference sequence). This CDR3 spans 11 amino acids. V was clipped by 1 base and J by 10 bases, with 6 bases between them. The CDR3 sequence is CASSIGGAQYF. For the CDR3, the DNA is TGTGCCAGTAGTATAGGAGGGGCGCAGTATTTT.

The DNA for the CDR3 is TGCGCCAGCAGTGAAGGTCAAGGGGGTGGGGAACGCTATGGCTACACCTTC. Amino acids: CASSEGQGGGERYGYTF. V gene TRBV10-2 combines with J gene TRBJ1-2, with D possibly being TRBD1 (6 bases). The CDR3 loop spans 17 amino acids. CDR1 and CDR2 from the germline V gene are WSHSY and SAAADI. Trimming removed 3 bases from V and 4 bases from J, with 21 bases in between.

J is TRBJ2-7 and V is TRBV10-3; TRBD2 aligns across 7 bases. Trimming at V came to 5 bases and at J to 4 bases, leaving 11 bases not matched to a gene. This CDR3 spans 15 amino acids. Germline values: CDR1 ENHRY, CDR2 SYGVKD. The CDR3: CAISPREAGLYEQYF. Written as DNA, the CDR3 is TGTGCCATCAGTCCCCGGGAGGCGGGGTTATACGAGCAGTACTTC.

The genes are TRBV18 and TRBJ2-5; D may be TRBD1 (6 bases). CDR1 is KGHSH, CDR2 LQKENI, per germline. V shed 2 bases and J shed 3 bases, with 13 bases lying between them. CDR3 length: 15 amino acids. The CDR3 region has the DNA TGTGCCAGCTCACCAAGGACAGTGAGGGAAGAGACCCAGTACTTC. Protein: CASSPRTVREETQYF.

This sequence joins TRBV28 and TRBJ2-6; D gene ambiguous. Germline V lookup: CDR1 MDHEN, CDR2 SYDVKM. The CDR3 covers 15 residues. Between the trimmed V and J ends, which lost 3 bases and 2 bases, there was a span of 8 bases. CDR3 residues: CASSFRPTGANVLTF. The CDR3 DNA is TGTGCCAGCAGTTTCCGGCCCACTGGGGCCAACGTCCTGACTTTC.